Sequencing of this TCR beta chain was carried out in a study of blood T cells in healthy people across ages. The germline V gene has CDR1 LGHDT and CDR2 YNNKEL (reference sequence). V was cut by 10 bases and J by 1 base, with 13 bases left in between. This CDR3 has 13 residues. About this clonotype: The antigen remains undetermined.

Overall study results and limits: Naive and antigen-experienced cells were not separated, limiting conclusive comparison. Among T cells, TCR beta diversity per million cells dropped roughly linearly as age rose.

PCR was performed a second time for about 7 to 11 cycles using a sample-barcoded 5' primer and a J-beta primer mix. Every single cDNA molecule received a tag from a template-switch adaptor with 12 random nucleotides. TCRdb reprocessed the 5' RACE reads via MiXCR and lists one record per CDR3 protein. The sample lists over 600,000 distinct CDR3 sequences; about 45% were seen once. The sample, about 10 milliliters of peripheral blood, was drawn from each donor. The genes are TRBV3-1 and TRBJ2-5; D not certain. This TCR came from a man older than 75 in good health. The source material was blood. The DNA of the CDR3 is TGTGCCACGCGAGCTTACCCCCAAGAGACCCAGTACTTC. This encodes CATRAYPQETQYF.